This is a list of T cell receptor beta chains from one sample in a study of T cell responses to AZD1222 COVID-19 vaccine. Clones were sequenced by immunoSEQ multiplex PCR, and TCRdb holds only the in-frame ones, with some missing. The sample records around 140,000 clones, nearly 95% being singletons. The starting material was peripheral blood, obtained on day 0 of AZD1222 vaccination. The receptors shown here come from an adult in good health. CDR3s include the opening cysteine and the closing phenylalanine or tryptophan. D genes are given only for firm matches. Some rows mark clone size as missing; the rest say once, few, many or name a class of expanded clone.

-	TRBV4-2	-	TRBJ1-4	CASSRSPGPPANEKLFF	TGTGCCAGCAGCCGTTCACCGGGACCACCTGCAAATGAAAAACTGTTTTTT
-	TRBV9	-	TRBJ2-2	CASSVGHANTGELFF	TGTGCCAGCAGCGTGGGACACGCGAACACCGGGGAGCTGTTTTTT
-	TRBV3-1/TRBV3-2	TRBD1	TRBJ1-2	CASSPRQGVRGYTF	TGTGCCAGCAGCCCCCGACAGGGGGTGCGTGGCTACACCTTC
-	TRBV19	TRBD1	TRBJ1-2	CASSSSGTEGYGYTF	TGTGCCAGTAGTTCCTCCGGGACAGAGGGCTATGGCTACACCTTC
-	TRBV5-1	TRBD1	TRBJ1-3	CASSSLRQGSSGNTIYF	TGCGCCAGCAGCTCACTCCGACAGGGGTCCTCAGGAAACACCATATATTTT
-	TRBV7-3	-	TRBJ1-6	CASSLQSSNSPLHF	TGTGCCAGCAGCTTACAGTCCTCTAATTCACCCCTCCACTTT
-	TRBV28	-	TRBJ1-1	CASRGHDFTEAFF	TGTGCCAGCAGAGGACACGATTTCACTGAAGCTTTCTTT
-	TRBV11-2	-	TRBJ2-1	CASSLRSSGFDNEQFF	TGTGCCAGCAGCTTACGTAGTAGCGGATTCGACAATGAGCAGTTCTTC
once	TRBV5-1	-	TRBJ1-4	CASSPGRNEKLFF	TGCGCCAGCAGCCCGGGGCGAAATGAAAAACTGTTTTTT
once	TRBV9	TRBD2	TRBJ2-7	CASSVAGTSVYEQYF	TGTGCCAGCAGCGTCGCCGGGACTAGCGTCTACGAGCAGTACTTC